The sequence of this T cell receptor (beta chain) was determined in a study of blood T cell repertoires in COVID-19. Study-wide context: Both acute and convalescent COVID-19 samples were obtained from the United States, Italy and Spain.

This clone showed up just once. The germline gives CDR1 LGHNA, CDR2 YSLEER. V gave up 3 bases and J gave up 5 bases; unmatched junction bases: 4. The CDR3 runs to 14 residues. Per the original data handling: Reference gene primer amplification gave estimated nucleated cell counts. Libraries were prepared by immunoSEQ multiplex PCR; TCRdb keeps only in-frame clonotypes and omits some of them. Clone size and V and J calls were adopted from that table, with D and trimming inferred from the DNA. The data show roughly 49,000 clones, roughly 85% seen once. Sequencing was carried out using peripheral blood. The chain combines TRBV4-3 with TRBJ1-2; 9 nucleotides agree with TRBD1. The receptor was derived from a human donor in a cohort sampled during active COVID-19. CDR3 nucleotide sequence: TGCGCCAGCAGCCATACAGGGGGCGCTTATGGCTACACCTTC. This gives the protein CASSHTGGAYGYTF.